This T cell receptor (beta chain) was sequenced for a study of T-cell memory formation after mild COVID-19. Germline lookup yields CDR1 SGDLS and CDR2 YYNGEE. The CDR3 is made up of 15 amino acids. The V gene lost 1 base and the J gene lost 2 bases, with 11 bases spanning the gap. TCRdb used MiXCR to reprocess the 5' RACE reads, holding one entry per CDR3 protein. This sample has about 620,000 distinct CDR3 sequences, with 15% to 20% found just once. Study-wide findings and caveats: Some responding clones appeared in pre-infection memory, suggesting cross-reactive memory joined. Specificity for SARS-CoV-2 was not confirmed among the second-wave clones peaking on day 37.

In its sample, this clonotype was seen a few times. The antigen remains undetermined. The sequence was collected from an adult woman who had mild COVID-19 (a few samples of this study predate the infection). Cell type and time point are not known. The sequenced sample consisted of PBMCs or a T cell subset sorted from them (not recorded which). This chain connects TRBV9 to TRBJ2-3; perhaps D is TRBD1 or TRBD2 (5 bases each). The CDR3 DNA follows: TGTGCCAGCAGCGTATCCGGGGCCCCCACAGATACGCAGTATTTT. Amino acids: CASSVSGAPTDTQYF. The complete variable domain, with remaining parts taken from reference TRBV9 and TRBJ2-3, reads DSGVTQTPKHLITATGQRVTLRCSPRSGDLSVYWYQQSLDQGLQFLIQYYNGEERAKGNILERFSAQQFPDLHSELNLSSLELGDSALYFCASSVSGAPTDTQYFGPGTRLTVL.